This T cell receptor (beta chain) emerged from a study of glioma-infiltrating T cells after dendritic cell vaccination. Points from the study as a whole: Higher TCR clonality did not directly relate to longer survival.

Specified time point: after dendritic cell vaccination, including at tumor progression/relapse. Profiling relied on immunoSEQ multiplex PCR, and the TCRdb table lists in-frame clones only, not all of them. The sample lists some 90,000 clones, approximately 80% occurring once. Details on this clone: Its specificity is not known.

Germline assignment: CDR1 SGDLS and CDR2 YYNGEE. The ends lost 0 bases at V and 2 bases at J; junction bases unmatched: 3. This CDR3 contains 16 residues. The V gene is TRBV9, the J gene TRBJ2-3; 10 bases are a match to TRBD2. The origin of this receptor is a human donor with glioblastoma. The sequencing used blood, collected after dendritic cell vaccination. CDR3 in amino acids: CASSVVSGGATDTQYF. CDR3 DNA: TGTGCCAGCAGCGTAGTAAGCGGGGGGGCCACAGATACGCAGTATTTT.